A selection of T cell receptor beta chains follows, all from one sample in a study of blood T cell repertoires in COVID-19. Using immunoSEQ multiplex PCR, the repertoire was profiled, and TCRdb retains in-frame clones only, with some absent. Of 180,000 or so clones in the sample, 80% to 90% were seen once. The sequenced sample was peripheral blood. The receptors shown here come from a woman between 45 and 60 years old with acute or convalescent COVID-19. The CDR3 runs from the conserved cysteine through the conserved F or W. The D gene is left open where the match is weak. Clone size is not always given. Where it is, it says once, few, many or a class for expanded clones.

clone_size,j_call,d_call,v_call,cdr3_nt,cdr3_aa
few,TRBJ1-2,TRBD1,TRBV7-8,TGTGCCAGCAGCTTAGGGACAGGCCGCTATGGCTACACCTTC,CASSLGTGRYGYTF
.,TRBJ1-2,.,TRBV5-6,TGTGCCAGCAGCTTGTTAGACTATGGCTACACCTTC,CASSLLDYGYTF
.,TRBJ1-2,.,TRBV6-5,TGTGCCAGCAGTCCGTCCCGACTAACTTACACCTTC,CASSPSRLTYTF
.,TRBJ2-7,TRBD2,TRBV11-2,TGTGCCAGCAGCCCCGGGACTAGCGGGAGGAAACACGAGCAGTACTTC,CASSPGTSGRKHEQYF
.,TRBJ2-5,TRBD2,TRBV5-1,TGCGCCAGCAGCGTTAAGACTAGCGGGAGTGGAGAGACCCAGTACTTC,CASSVKTSGSGETQYF
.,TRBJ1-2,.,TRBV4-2,TGTGCCAGCAGCCAAGAAGGGCAGGGGACGGCCTATGGCTACACCTTC,CASSQEGQGTAYGYTF
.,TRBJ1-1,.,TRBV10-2,TGCGCCAGCAGTGAGTACTCGGGGATCGGGGGAAGGACTGAAGCTTTCTTT,CASSEYSGIGGRTEAFF
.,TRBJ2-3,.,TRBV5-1,TGCGCCAGCAGATGGGGGAGGATCGCAGATACGCAGTATTTT,CASRWGRIADTQYF
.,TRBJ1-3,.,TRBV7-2,TGTGCCAGCAGCCCCCAGGTCCGACGGCCTTACTCTGGAAACACCATATATTTT,CASSPQVRRPYSGNTIYF
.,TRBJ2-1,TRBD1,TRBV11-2,TGTGCCAGCAGCCTCGGACAGGGCGGCAATGAGCAGTTCTTC,CASSLGQGGNEQFF
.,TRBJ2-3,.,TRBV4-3,TGCGCCAGCAGCCGTGGTGCGATCACAGATACGCAGTATTTT,CASSRGAITDTQYF
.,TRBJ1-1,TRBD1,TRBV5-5,TGTGCCAGCAGCCGACAGGGAGACACTGAAGCTTTCTTT,CASSRQGDTEAFF
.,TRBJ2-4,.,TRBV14,TGTGCCAGCAGCCAATTGGGGAGTTACATTCAGTACTTC,CASSQLGSYIQYF
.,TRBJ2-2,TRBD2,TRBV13,TGTGCCAGCAGCCCCAAATCCCTGGTAGCGGGAGACCTTAACACCGGGGAGCTGTTTTTT,CASSPKSLVAGDLNTGELFF
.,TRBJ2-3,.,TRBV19,TGTGCCAGTAGTAGCCAGGGACTTATAGATACGCAGTATTTT,CASSSQGLIDTQYF
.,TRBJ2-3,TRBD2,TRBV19,TGTGCCAGTAGTACTAGCGGTTACACAGATACGCAGTATTTT,CASSTSGYTDTQYF
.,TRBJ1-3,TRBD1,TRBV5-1,TGCGCCAGCAGCCGGGACAGCATAAGCGGCAACACCATATATTTT,CASSRDSISGNTIYF
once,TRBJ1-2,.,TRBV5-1,TGCGCCAGCAGAGTTGGGCAGAACTATGGCTACACCTTC,CASRVGQNYGYTF
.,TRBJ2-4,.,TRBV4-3,TGCGCCAGCAGCCAAGATTCAAAGGGGCACGGGCGTAACATTCAGTACTTC,CASSQDSKGHGRNIQYF
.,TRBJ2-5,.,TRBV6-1,TGTGCCAGCAGTGAAATGCCGGGAGTGTCAGAGACCCAGTACTTC,CASSEMPGVSETQYF
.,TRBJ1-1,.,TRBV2,TGTGCCAGCAGTTACAGGGACGGCACTGAAGCTTTCTTT,CASSYRDGTEAFF
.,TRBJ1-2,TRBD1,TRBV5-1,TGCGCCAGCAGCCCGGGACAGGGGACCTATGGCTACACCTTC,CASSPGQGTYGYTF
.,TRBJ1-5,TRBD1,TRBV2,TGTGCCAGCAGAGACAGGGTCAATCAGCCCCAGCATTTT,CASRDRVNQPQHF
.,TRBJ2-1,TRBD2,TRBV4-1,TGCGCCAGCAGCCAAGATCTACTAGCGGCCTACAATGAGCAGTTCTTC,CASSQDLLAAYNEQFF
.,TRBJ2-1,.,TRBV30,TGTGCCTGGAGTGAGGGGACATCGAATGAGCAGTTCTTC,CAWSEGTSNEQFF
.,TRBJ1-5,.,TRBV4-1,TGCGCCAGCAGCCAAGAAGGCGGAAATAGCAATCAGCCCCAGCATTTT,CASSQEGGNSNQPQHF
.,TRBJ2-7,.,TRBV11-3,TGTGCCAGCAGCTGGGGCAGGGAAGGGTACGAGCAGTACTTC,CASSWGREGYEQYF
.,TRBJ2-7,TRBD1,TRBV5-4,TGTGCCAGCAGCCTCCACAGGGGATCCGGATCGAGCTCCTACGAGCAGTACTTC,CASSLHRGSGSSSYEQYF
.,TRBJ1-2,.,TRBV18,TGTGCCAGCTCACCACCTCCGTCTGGGGCTCGGGGCTACACCTTC,CASSPPPSGARGYTF
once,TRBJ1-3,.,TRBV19,TGTGCCAGTAGTCCCGGACGGGGACACTCTGGAAACACCATATATTTT,CASSPGRGHSGNTIYF
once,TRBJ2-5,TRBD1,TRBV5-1,TGCGCCAGCAGCCAGGGGACAGGGGGCTTGGAGACCCAGTACTTC,CASSQGTGGLETQYF
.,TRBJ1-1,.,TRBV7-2,TGTGCCAGCAGCTTAATCAGGCGGGGAGCTGAAGCTTTCTTT,CASSLIRRGAEAFF
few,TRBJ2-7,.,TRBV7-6,TGTGCCAGCAGCCAAACAGCCTCCTACGAGCAGTACTTC,CASSQTASYEQYF
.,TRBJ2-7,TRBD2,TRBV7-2,TGTGCCAGCAGCTTAGGGCTAGCGGGAATCTACGAGCAGTACTTC,CASSLGLAGIYEQYF
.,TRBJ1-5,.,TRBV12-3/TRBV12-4,TGTGCCAGCACCGTCGACAGGAGGCAGCCCCAGCATTTT,CASTVDRRQPQHF
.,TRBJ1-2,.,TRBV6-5,TGTGCCAGCAGTCCCGGAGGCTATGGCTACACCTTC,CASSPGGYGYTF
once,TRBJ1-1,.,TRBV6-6,TGTGCCAGCAGTTACCAGGACAGTTGGGGCACTGAAGCTTTCTTT,CASSYQDSWGTEAFF
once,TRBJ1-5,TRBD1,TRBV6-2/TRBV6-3,TGTGCCAGCAGCTTCCCGGGACAGGGAGGTGGACAGCCCCAGCATTTT,CASSFPGQGGGQPQHF
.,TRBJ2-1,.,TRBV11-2,TGTGCCAGCAGCCTTCTTTACAATGAGCAGTTCTTC,CASSLLYNEQFF
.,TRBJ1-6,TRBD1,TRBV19,TGTGCCAGTAAAGACAGGGAGTTAAATTCACCCCTCCACTTT,CASKDRELNSPLHF
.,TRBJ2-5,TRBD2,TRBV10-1,TGCGCCAGTGTAGGGACTAGATACGAGACCCAGTACTTC,CASVGTRYETQYF
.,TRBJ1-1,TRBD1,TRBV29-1,TGCAGCGTTCTGAGGACAGGCTTGAACACTGAAGCTTTCTTT,CSVLRTGLNTEAFF
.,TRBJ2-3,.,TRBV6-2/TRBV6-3,TGTGCCAGCAGCCCGAGGGCAGATACGCAGTATTTT,CASSPRADTQYF
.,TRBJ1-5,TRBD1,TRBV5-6,TGTGCCAGCAGTCGCAGGACAGGGGCCCAGCATTTT,CASSRRTGAQHF
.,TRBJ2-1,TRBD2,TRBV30,TGTGCCTGGAGTGTAGCTAGCGGGGAGACCGGTGAGCAGTTCTTC,CAWSVASGETGEQFF
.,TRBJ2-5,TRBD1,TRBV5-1,TGCGCCAGCAGCGCCGGGACAGGGGGTGGGCAAGAGACCCAGTACTTC,CASSAGTGGGQETQYF
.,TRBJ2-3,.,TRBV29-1,TGCAGCGTTGTGTCAGGCACAGATACGCAGTATTTT,CSVVSGTDTQYF